One TCR beta chain is described in this entry. This sample stems from a study of blood T cell repertoires in COVID-19. As for the study in general: Sites across the United States, Italy and Spain contributed samples from acute and convalescent COVID-19. Nucleic acid was either cDNA or gDNA, and it came from T cells, B-cell-depleted T cells, or PBMCs.

Between the trimmed V and J ends, which lost 3 bases and 2 bases, there was a span of 13 bases. Germline V lookup: CDR1 LNHNV, CDR2 YYDKDF (reference sequence). The CDR3 spans 15 residues. In the original processing: Quantification of nucleated cells was approximated via reference gene primer amplification. The method was immunoSEQ multiplex PCR; TCRdb's version includes in-frame clones alone and lacks a portion of them. Clone size and the V and J calls come from that table; the DNA yielded D and trimming. The data hold about 180,000 clones, with approximately 85% observed a single time. The sequenced material came from peripheral blood. The rearrangement joins TRBV15 to TRBJ1-1; D is perhaps TRBD1 (5 bases). This clonotype originated in a human donor with active or convalescent COVID-19. The donor label of this sample is uncertain. This CDR3 reads CATSRDHTGNTEAFF. The CDR3 bases are TGTGCCACCAGCAGGGATCACACAGGAAACACTGAAGCTTTCTTT. The complete variable domain, with remaining parts taken from reference TRBV15 and TRBJ1-1, reads DAMVIQNPRYQVTQFGKPVTLSCSQTLNHNVMYWYQQKSSQAPKLLFHYYDKDFNNEADTPDNFQSRRPNTSFCFLDIRSPGLGDTAMYLCATSRDHTGNTEAFFGQGTRLTVV.